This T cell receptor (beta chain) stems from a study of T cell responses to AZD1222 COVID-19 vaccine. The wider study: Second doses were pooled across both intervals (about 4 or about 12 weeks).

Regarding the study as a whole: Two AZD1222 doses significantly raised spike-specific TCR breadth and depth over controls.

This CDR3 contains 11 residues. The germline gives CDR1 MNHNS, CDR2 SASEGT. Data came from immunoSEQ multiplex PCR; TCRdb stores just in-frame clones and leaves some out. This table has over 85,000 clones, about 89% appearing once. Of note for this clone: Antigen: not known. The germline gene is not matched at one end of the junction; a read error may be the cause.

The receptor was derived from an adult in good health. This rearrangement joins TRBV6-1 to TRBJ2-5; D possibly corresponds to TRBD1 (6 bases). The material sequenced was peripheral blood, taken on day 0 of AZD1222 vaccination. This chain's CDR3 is CASREGTPQYF. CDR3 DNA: TGTGCCAGCAGGGAAGGGACACCCCAGTACTTC.